The T cell receptor beta chain under discussion was sequenced for a study of T cell responses to AZD1222 COVID-19 vaccine. The germline CDR1 and CDR2 sequences are SGHRS and YFSETQ. The CDR3 is made up of 15 amino acids. The V gene lost 4 bases and the J gene lost 1 base, with 12 bases spanning the gap. The assay was immunoSEQ multiplex PCR, and TCRdb's table has in-frame clones only and misses some. The table records about 130,000 clones, roughly 88% of them present only once. Second-dose groups at about 4 or about 12 weeks were pooled. The sequences come from peripheral blood, collected 28 days after the second AZD1222 dose. This clonotype was obtained from an adult who received the AZD1222 COVID-19 vaccine. V usage is TRBV5-1 and J usage is TRBJ2-1; a weak D match, TRBD2 (5 bases). The CDR3 loop reads CASSQDAGSYNEQFF. CDR3 DNA: TGCGCCAGCAGCCAGGATGCGGGTTCCTACAATGAGCAGTTCTTC.